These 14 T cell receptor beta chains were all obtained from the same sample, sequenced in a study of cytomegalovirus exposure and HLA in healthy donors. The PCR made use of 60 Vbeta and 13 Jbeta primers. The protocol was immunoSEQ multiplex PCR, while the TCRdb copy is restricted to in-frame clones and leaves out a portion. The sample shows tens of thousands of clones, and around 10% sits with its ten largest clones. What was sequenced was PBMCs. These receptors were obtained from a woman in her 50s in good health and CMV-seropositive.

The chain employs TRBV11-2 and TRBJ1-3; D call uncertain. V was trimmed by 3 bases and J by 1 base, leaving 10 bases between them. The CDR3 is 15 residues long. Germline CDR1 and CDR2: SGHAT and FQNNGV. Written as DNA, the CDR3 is TGTGCCAGCAGCTTGGGCACGTCGTCTGGAAACACCATATATTTT. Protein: CASSLGTSSGNTIYF.

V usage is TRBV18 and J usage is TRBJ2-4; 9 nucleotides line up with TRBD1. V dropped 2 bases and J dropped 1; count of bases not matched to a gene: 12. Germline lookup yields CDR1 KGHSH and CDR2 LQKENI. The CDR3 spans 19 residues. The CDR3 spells CASSPAGQGKGGAKNIQYF. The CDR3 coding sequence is TGTGCCAGCTCACCAGCGGGACAGGGTAAAGGTGGGGCCAAAAACATTCAGTACTTC.

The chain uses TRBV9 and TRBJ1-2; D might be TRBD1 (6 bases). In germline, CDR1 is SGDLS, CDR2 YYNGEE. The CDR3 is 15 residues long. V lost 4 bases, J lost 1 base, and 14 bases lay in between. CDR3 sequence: CASSPVGGHNYGYTF. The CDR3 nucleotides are TGTGCCAGCAGCCCGGTCGGGGGGCATAACTATGGCTACACCTTC.

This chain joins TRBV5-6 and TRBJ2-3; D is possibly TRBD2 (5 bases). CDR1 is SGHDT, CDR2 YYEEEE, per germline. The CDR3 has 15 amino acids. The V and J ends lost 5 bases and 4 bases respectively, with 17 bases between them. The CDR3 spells CASRDILAPADTQYF. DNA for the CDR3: TGTGCCAGCAGGGATATTCTAGCCCCCGCAGATACGCAGTATTTT.

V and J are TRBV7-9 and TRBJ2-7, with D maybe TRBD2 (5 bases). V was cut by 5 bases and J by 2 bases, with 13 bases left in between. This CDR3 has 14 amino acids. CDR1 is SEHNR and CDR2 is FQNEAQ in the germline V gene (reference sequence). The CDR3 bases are TGTGCCAGCAGCCCCCCCGGGGAGCCCTACGAGCAGTACTTC. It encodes CASSPPGEPYEQYF.

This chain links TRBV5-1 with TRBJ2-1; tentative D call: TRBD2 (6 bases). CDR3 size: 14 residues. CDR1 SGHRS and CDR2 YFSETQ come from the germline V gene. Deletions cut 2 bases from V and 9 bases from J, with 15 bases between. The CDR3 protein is CASSFELAVSEQFF. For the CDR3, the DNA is TGCGCCAGCAGCTTTGAACTAGCAGTCAGTGAGCAGTTCTTC.

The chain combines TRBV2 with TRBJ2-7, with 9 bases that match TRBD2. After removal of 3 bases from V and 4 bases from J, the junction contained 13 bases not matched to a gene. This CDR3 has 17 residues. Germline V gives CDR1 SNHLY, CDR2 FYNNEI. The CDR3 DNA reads TGTGCCAGCAGTGACCCCCTTCTCCCGACTAGCGGTTACGAGCAGTACTTC. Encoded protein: CASSDPLLPTSGYEQYF.

Written as DNA, the CDR3 is TGTGCCAGCACCACCAGCAGGGTCTCAGATACGCAGTATTTT. It specifies CASTTSRVSDTQYF. The chain couples TRBV11-2 to TRBJ2-3, with D maybe TRBD1 (5 bases). CDR3 length: 14 amino acids. Germline assignment: CDR1 SGHAT and CDR2 FQNNGV. Trimming removed 7 bases from V and 4 bases from J, with 15 bases in between.

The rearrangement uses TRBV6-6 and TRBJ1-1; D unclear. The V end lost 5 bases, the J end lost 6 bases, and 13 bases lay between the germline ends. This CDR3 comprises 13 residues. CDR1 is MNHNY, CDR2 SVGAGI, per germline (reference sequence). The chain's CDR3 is CASSHLESAEAFF. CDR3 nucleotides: TGTGCCAGCAGTCATCTCGAGAGCGCTGAAGCTTTCTTT.

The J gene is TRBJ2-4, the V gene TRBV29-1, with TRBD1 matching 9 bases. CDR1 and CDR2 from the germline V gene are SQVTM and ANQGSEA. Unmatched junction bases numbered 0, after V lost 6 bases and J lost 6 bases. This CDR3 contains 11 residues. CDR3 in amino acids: CSVDRGNIQYF. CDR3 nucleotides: TGCAGCGTGGACAGGGGAAACATTCAGTACTTC.

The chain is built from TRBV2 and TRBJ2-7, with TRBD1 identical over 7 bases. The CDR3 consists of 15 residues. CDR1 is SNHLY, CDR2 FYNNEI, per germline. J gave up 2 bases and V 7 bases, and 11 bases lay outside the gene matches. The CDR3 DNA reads TGTGCCAGCAATGGGGGACAGCTGAAAACCTACGAGCAGTACTTC. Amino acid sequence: CASNGGQLKTYEQYF. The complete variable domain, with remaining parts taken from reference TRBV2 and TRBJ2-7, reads EPEVTQTPSHQVTQMGQEVILRCVPISNHLYFYWYRQILGQKVEFLVSFYNNEISEKSEIFDDQFSVERPDGSNFTLKIRSTKLEDSAMYFCASNGGQLKTYEQYFGPGTRLTVT.

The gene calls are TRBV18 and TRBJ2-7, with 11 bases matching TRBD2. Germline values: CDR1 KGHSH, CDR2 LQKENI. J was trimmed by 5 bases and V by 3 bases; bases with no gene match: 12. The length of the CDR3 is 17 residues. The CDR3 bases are TGTGCCAGCTCACCCTTCTATGCACCGACTAGCGGGAACGAGCAGTACTTC. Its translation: CASSPFYAPTSGNEQYF. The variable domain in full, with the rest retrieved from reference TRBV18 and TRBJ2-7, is NAGVMQNPRHLVRRRGQEARLRCSPMKGHSHVYWYRQLPEEGLKFMVYLQKENIIDESGMPKERFSAEFPKEGPSILRIQQVVRGDSAAYFCASSPFYAPTSGNEQYFGPGTRLTVT.

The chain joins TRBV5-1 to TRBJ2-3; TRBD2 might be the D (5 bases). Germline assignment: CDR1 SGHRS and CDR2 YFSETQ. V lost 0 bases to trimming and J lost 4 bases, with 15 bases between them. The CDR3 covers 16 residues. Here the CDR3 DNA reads TGCGCCAGCAGCTTGGGGCCCTCAGCGGCCCCAGATACGCAGTATTTT. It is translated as CASSLGPSAAPDTQYF.

This CDR3 is CASSLWTWETQYF. The CDR3 coding sequence is TGTGCCAGCAGTTTGTGGACATGGGAGACCCAGTACTTC. This chain connects TRBV28 to TRBJ2-5, with D possibly TRBD1 on 5 matching bases. This CDR3 region has 13 residues. V was trimmed by 3 bases and J by 5 bases, leaving 10 bases between them. Germline CDR1 reads MDHEN; CDR2 reads SYDVKM.